Following are 8 T cell receptor beta chains from one sample sequenced in a study of PD-1 blockade in classical Hodgkin lymphoma. Documented time point: cycle 4 day 1 (C4D1), after 5 to 7 weeks of nivolumab. With no exception, relapse followed autologous stem cell transplantation in all patients, and brentuximab vedotin exposure varied. Magnetic negative selection was used to purify CD4+ T cells from thawed PBMCs. TCRdb keeps only in-frame clones here, not all; method: immunoSEQ multiplex PCR. The data contain about 27,000 clones, around 85% of them singletons. Sample: CD4+ T cells from blood, taken before the fourth cycle of nivolumab. These receptors were collected from a human donor with classical Hodgkin lymphoma.

This chain links TRBV19 with TRBJ2-3, with D tentatively TRBD1 or TRBD2 (5 bases each). This CDR3 is built from 14 residues. With 4 bases removed from V and 7 bases from J, the gap between germline ends came to 15 bases. Looked up from germline, CDR1 is LNHDA and CDR2 is SQIVND (reference sequence). The DNA for the CDR3 is TGTGCCAGTAGTACCCCGACGGGACGGAATACGCAGTATTTT. This gives the protein CASSTPTGRNTQYF.

This chain joins TRBV11-2 and TRBJ2-7; 8 bases are shared with TRBD1. CDR1 is SGHAT, CDR2 FQNNGV, per germline. This CDR3 is built from 18 residues. The ends lost 5 bases at V and 0 bases at J; junction bases unmatched: 15. CDR3 in amino acids: CASSLVIYRGFVSYEQYF. In nucleotides, the CDR3 is TGTGCCAGCAGCCTTGTTATCTACAGGGGGTTCGTCTCCTACGAGCAGTACTTC.

The chain carries TRBV11-3 and TRBJ2-7, with 7 bases matching TRBD1. With V trimmed by 5 bases and J by 2 bases, 9 bases remained unmatched. Germline loops: CDR1 SGHNT, CDR2 YENEEA. This CDR3 has 15 amino acids. The CDR3: CASSLRDSGAYEQYF. DNA of the CDR3: TGTGCCAGCAGCCTTAGGGACAGTGGGGCCTACGAGCAGTACTTC.

The chain couples TRBV19 to TRBJ2-1; weak D call: TRBD2 (6 bases). V was trimmed by 6 bases and J by 5 bases, leaving 11 bases between them. The CDR3 sequence is 13 residues long. The germline gives CDR1 LNHDA, CDR2 SQIVND (reference sequence). CDR3 in DNA: TGTGCCAGTAGGCTGGGACTGCACAATGAGCAGTTCTTC. This codes for CASRLGLHNEQFF.

This chain connects TRBV10-1 to TRBJ2-2, with D maybe TRBD2 (5 bases). The CDR3 has 14 residues. V was cut by 3 bases and J by 7 bases, with 12 bases left in between. Germline CDR1 WNHNN, CDR2 SYGVQD (reference sequence). CDR3 DNA: TGCGCCAGCAGTGATTTTCCTCGGGACGGGGAGCTGTTTTTT. Protein product: CASSDFPRDGELFF.

DNA of the CDR3: TGTGCCAGCAGCTCTAAGACAGGGCATTCATATGGCTACACCTTC. This translates into CASSSKTGHSYGYTF. This chain links TRBV5-5 with TRBJ1-2, with 7 bases fitting TRBD1. This CDR3 region has 15 residues. The J segment lost 5 bases and the V segment lost 3 bases, leaving 10 bases of the junction unmatched. Germline assignment: CDR1 SGHKS and CDR2 YYEKEE (reference sequence).

This rearrangement joins TRBV29-1 to TRBJ2-7; possible D gene TRBD1, 5 bases. The ends were cut back, 2 bases at V and 0 bases at J, with 14 bases in the middle. CDR1 and CDR2 (germline): SQVTM, ANQGSEA. The CDR3 covers 15 residues. The DNA for the CDR3 is TGCAGCGTTGAAATTCAACACAGGAGCTCCTACGAGCAGTACTTC. Amino acids: CSVEIQHRSSYEQYF.

This clone was counted a single time. The chain uses TRBV5-5 and TRBJ1-1; weak D call: TRBD1 (5 bases). The V gene lost 4 bases and the J gene lost 0 bases, with 13 bases spanning the gap. The CDR3 extends over 15 amino acids. Germline V gene sequence: CDR1 SGHKS, CDR2 YYEKEE (reference sequence). The CDR3 loop is CASSPSGGLNTEAFF. CDR3 in DNA: TGTGCCAGCAGCCCCTCCGGGGGACTGAACACTGAAGCTTTCTTT.